These T cell receptor beta chains were read from a single sample in a study of CD8 T cells in Susac syndrome. TCRdb itself ran the immunoSEQ multiplex PCR reads through MiXCR, one entry per CDR3 protein. The table has approximately 130,000 distinct CDR3 sequences, around 91% seen once. The sequenced sample was CD8+ T cells from PBMCs. The source of these receptors is a human donor with multiple sclerosis. CDR3s include the opening cysteine and the closing phenylalanine or tryptophan. A D gene is named only where the DNA matches it firmly. Expanded clones are given a class, and other clones once, few, many or no size at all.

j_call v_call d_call clone_size cdr3_aa cdr3_nt
TRBJ2-7 TRBV30 TRBD1 . CAWSLDREQPASYEQYF TGTGCCTGGAGTCTGGACAGGGAACAACCAGCCTCCTACGAGCAGTACTTC
TRBJ2-7 TRBV12-3/TRBV12-4 . . CASSKFSDEQYF TGTGCCAGCAGTAAGTTTAGTGACGAGCAGTACTTC
TRBJ2-3 TRBV28 TRBD1 . CASSTSGQGSTDTQYF TGTGCCAGCAGTACTTCCGGACAGGGAAGCACAGATACGCAGTATTTT
TRBJ2-7 TRBV4-3 TRBD2 . CASSPSGGYEQYF TGCGCCAGCAGCCCATCGGGGGGCTACGAGCAGTACTTC
TRBJ2-1 TRBV7-8 TRBD2 . CASSPGTSGNNEQFF TGTGCCAGCAGCCCCGGGACTAGCGGGAACAATGAGCAGTTCTTC
TRBJ1-5 TRBV5-6 . . CASSSAWGLDQPQHF TGTGCCAGCAGCTCGGCCTGGGGGTTGGATCAGCCCCAGCATTTT
TRBJ2-7 TRBV19 . . CASTPGGVNEQYF TGTGCCAGTACCCCAGGAGGGGTCAACGAGCAGTACTTC
TRBJ2-7 TRBV14 . few CASSPGPAGLYEQYF TGTGCCAGCAGCCCGGGTCCAGCGGGCCTCTACGAGCAGTACTTC
TRBJ1-2 TRBV11-2 . . CASSQEVRTYGYTF TGTGCCAGCAGCCAGGAGGTCAGGACCTATGGCTACACCTTC
TRBJ1-5 TRBV27 . . CASWARGNSNQPQHF TGTGCCAGCTGGGCCAGGGGTAATAGCAATCAGCCCCAGCATTTT
TRBJ1-2 TRBV10-2 . . CASSGRDTYGYTF TGCGCCAGCAGTGGCCGGGACACCTATGGCTACACCTTC
TRBJ1-1 TRBV25-1 TRBD1 . CASGPGQGAVNTEAFF TGTGCCAGCGGACCGGGACAGGGGGCAGTGAACACTGAAGCTTTCTTT
TRBJ2-7 TRBV7-9 TRBD1 once CASSSNRGEQYF TGTGCCAGCAGCTCGAACAGGGGCGAGCAGTACTTC
TRBJ2-5 TRBV23-1 . . CASRGKGAPGTQYF TGCGCCAGCAGGGGGAAAGGGGCACCAGGGACCCAGTACTTC
TRBJ1-2 TRBV20-1 TRBD1 once CSAAEAQGADYGYTF TGCAGTGCTGCGGAAGCACAGGGGGCTGACTATGGCTACACCTTC
TRBJ1-1 TRBV7-9 TRBD1 once CASSPSLQGGDTEAFF TGTGCCAGCAGCCCCAGCTTACAGGGGGGGGACACTGAAGCTTTCTTT
TRBJ2-5 TRBV19 . . CASSMYGPQETQYF TGTGCCAGTAGTATGTACGGGCCACAAGAGACCCAGTACTTC
TRBJ2-7 TRBV7-9 TRBD2 . CASVKAVGTSGRASYEQYF TGTGCCAGCGTCAAGGCGGTAGGGACTAGCGGGAGGGCCTCCTACGAGCAGTACTTC
TRBJ2-7 TRBV5-1 TRBD2 once CASSLGWGGLQEVNEQYF TGCGCCAGCAGCTTGGGATGGGGGGGTTTACAGGAGGTGAACGAGCAGTACTTC
TRBJ1-1 TRBV27 . . CASSLRGTYNTEAFF TGTGCCAGCAGTTTACGGGGGACATATAACACTGAAGCTTTCTTT
TRBJ1-1 TRBV7-9 TRBD1 . CASSLAAGTGNTEAFF TGTGCCAGCAGCTTAGCGGCTGGGACAGGGAACACTGAAGCTTTCTTT
TRBJ1-4 TRBV27 . . CASRALNEKLFF TGTGCCAGCAGAGCCTTAAATGAAAAACTGTTTTTT
TRBJ1-5 TRBV27 . . CASSGASNQPQHF TGTGCCAGCAGCGGGGCAAGCAATCAGCCCCAGCATTTT
TRBJ1-5 TRBV27 . . CASNIQGAQGPQHF TGTGCCAGCAATATCCAAGGGGCTCAGGGGCCCCAGCATTTT
TRBJ2-6 TRBV15 . . CATSSISGANVLTF TGTGCCACCAGCAGTATCTCTGGGGCCAACGTCCTGACTTTC